This entry lists 23 T cell receptor beta chains sequenced from one sample in a study of human thymus T cells. Obtained as resections during corrective heart surgery, the thymus tissue was then studied. The assay was immunoSEQ multiplex PCR, and TCRdb's table has in-frame clones only and misses some. The sample has some 120,000 clones, around 94% seen once; the top ten hold 0.02% to 0.03%. The sequenced sample was thymus tissue. The receptors were gathered from a boy younger than two with a congenital heart defect but otherwise immunologically healthy.

V and J are TRBV7-6 and TRBJ2-3; D may be TRBD2 (6 bases). The V end was cut by 4 bases, the J end by 7 bases, with 12 bases between. This CDR3 region has 13 residues. Germline V gene lookup returns CDR1 SGHVS and CDR2 FNYEAQ. The CDR3 DNA follows: TGTGCCAGCAGCTGGCGGGACCGCAATACGCAGTATTTT. Translating gives CASSWRDRNTQYF.

V usage is TRBV14 and J usage is TRBJ2-7, with TRBD1 matching over 9 bases. The CDR3 extends over 15 amino acids. Germline CDR1 and CDR2: SGHDN and FVKESK. V gave up 0 bases and J gave up 5 bases; unmatched junction bases: 5. The CDR3 DNA is TGTGCCAGCAGCCAAGATGAGGACAGGGGCCACGAGCAGTACTTC. Protein product: CASSQDEDRGHEQYF.

The chain is built from TRBV9 and TRBJ1-2; D is undetermined. Trimming shortened V by 2 bases and J by 5 bases, and 13 bases separated the two germline ends. There are 14 residues in the CDR3. Germline assignment: CDR1 SGDLS and CDR2 YYNGEE. CDR3 in DNA: TGTGCCAGCAGCGTCAGAACACACGGGTATGGCTACACCTTC. The encoded protein is CASSVRTHGYGYTF.

The chain uses TRBV7-2 and TRBJ1-5; TRBD1 aligns across 7 bases. Germline V gives CDR1 SGHTA, CDR2 FQGNSA. V was clipped by 1 base and J by 4 bases; unmatched bases: 4. The CDR3 has 15 residues. CDR3 nucleotide sequence: TGTGCCAGCAGCTTAGGAGGGGACAGTAATCAGCCCCAGCATTTT. Translated, it gives CASSLGGDSNQPQHF. Full variable domain (remainder filled in from reference TRBV7-2 and TRBJ1-5): GAGVSQSPSNKVTEKGKDVELRCDPISGHTALYWYRQSLGQGLEFLIYFQGNSAPDKSGLPSDRFSAERTGGSVSTLTIQRTQQEDSAVYLCASSLGGDSNQPQHFGDGTRLSIL.

This chain joins TRBV5-1 and TRBJ2-7; either TRBD1 or TRBD2 may supply D (6 bases each). In germline, CDR1 is SGHRS, CDR2 YFSETQ. The CDR3 is 16 amino acids. Trimming shortened V by 0 bases and J by 0 bases, and 13 bases separated the two germline ends. The CDR3 DNA reads TGCGCCAGCAGCTTGGTGGGGGGCTGGGCCTCCTACGAGCAGTACTTC. Protein product: CASSLVGGWASYEQYF.

The chain is built from TRBV11-3 and TRBJ2-3, with D possibly being TRBD2 (7 bases). Germline V gene lookup returns CDR1 SGHNT and CDR2 YENEEA. The CDR3 is made up of 18 amino acids. The V end was cut by 2 bases, the J end by 0 bases, with 18 bases between. CDR3 region: CASSLNRTGGPSTDTQYF. The CDR3 nucleotides are TGTGCCAGCAGCTTAAACCGGACGGGGGGCCCGAGCACAGATACGCAGTATTTT.

Worth noting for this clone: One junction end does not reproduce the germline sequence, and a read error may be involved. The V call is TRBV15, the J call TRBJ2-5; 8 nucleotides agree with TRBD2. The CDR3 is 17 amino acids. Germline V gives CDR1 LNHNV, CDR2 YYDKDF (reference sequence). CDR3 DNA: TGTGCCACCAGCAGAGCCTTGAGCGGGGGTGGCCAAGGGACCCAGTACTTC. The encoded protein is CATSRALSGGGQGTQYF.

This chain uses TRBV27 with TRBJ2-1; a weak D match, TRBD1 (6 bases). Trimming removed 4 bases at V and 6 bases at J, with 16 bases between. The CDR3 is made up of 15 amino acids. Germline CDR1 MNHEY, CDR2 SMNVEV (reference sequence). For the CDR3, the DNA is TGTGCCAGCAGTTCCAGACAGGCTCTGCTCAATGAGCAGTTCTTC. It specifies CASSSRQALLNEQFF.

The chain combines TRBV30 with TRBJ2-7; TRBD1 might be the D (8 bases). Trimming shortened V by 4 bases and J by 5 bases, and 15 bases separated the two germline ends. CDR3 length: 13 residues. The germline gives CDR1 GTSNPN, CDR2 SVGIG (reference sequence). In DNA, the CDR3 is TGTGCCTGGAAGCGGGGCAGGGGGCACGAGCAGTACTTC. Translated, it gives CAWKRGRGHEQYF.

This clone was counted once. The rearrangement uses TRBV9 and TRBJ2-5, with TRBD2 identical over 13 bases. The germline V gene has CDR1 SGDLS and CDR2 YYNGEE. The CDR3 is 17 amino acids. V was clipped by 0 bases and J by 2 bases; unmatched bases: 4. Here the CDR3 reads CASSVVGTSGVQETQYF. DNA of the CDR3: TGTGCCAGCAGCGTAGTGGGGACTAGCGGGGTTCAAGAGACCCAGTACTTC.

V is TRBV21-1 and J is TRBJ2-7. TRBV21-1 is reported as a pseudogene. This CDR3 has 12 residues. The CDR3 loop reads CAGLFSGREQYF. DNA of the CDR3: TGTGCCGGACTTTTTTCGGGGCGGGAGCAGTACTTC.

The chain is built from TRBV6-1 and TRBJ1-2; D is unresolved. V was trimmed by 4 bases and J by 0 bases, leaving 15 bases between them. The CDR3 length is 16 residues. Germline V CDR1 and CDR2: MNHNS, SASEGT. The CDR3 coding sequence is TGTGCCAGCAGTGGAAGAGTGGCAGGCCCTAACTATGGCTACACCTTC. It is translated as CASSGRVAGPNYGYTF.

The rearrangement links TRBV19 to TRBJ1-1; D remains ambiguous. Germline V gene data show CDR1 as LNHDA and CDR2 as SQIVND (reference sequence). The CDR3 spans 12 residues. V lost 7 bases and J 5 bases, leaving 11 bases between the germline ends. CDR3 sequence (DNA): TGTGCCAGTATAAGTGGTGGTACTGAAGCTTTCTTT. This gives the protein CASISGGTEAFF.

V usage is TRBV5-8 and J usage is TRBJ1-1; D uncertain. V lost 4 bases and J 0 bases, leaving 13 bases between the germline ends. Looked up from germline, CDR1 is SGHTS and CDR2 is YDEGEE. The length of the CDR3 is 15 residues. The CDR3 reads CASSHQGRVNTEAFF. CDR3 nucleotide sequence: TGTGCCAGCAGCCACCAAGGGAGGGTGAACACTGAAGCTTTCTTT.

The J gene is TRBJ2-6, the V gene TRBV5-1, with 9 bases identical to TRBD1. Per the germline V gene, CDR1 is SGHRS and CDR2 is YFSETQ. This CDR3 region has 17 residues. V shed 4 bases and J 4 bases; nucleotides not matched to a gene: 9. The CDR3 protein is CASSPTPGQGGANVLTF. For the CDR3, the DNA is TGCGCCAGCAGCCCGACCCCGGGACAGGGCGGGGCCAACGTCCTGACTTTC.

The chain couples TRBV11-2 to TRBJ2-5; D might be TRBD2 (6 bases). V was trimmed by 3 bases and J by 5 bases, leaving 10 bases between them. The CDR3 loop spans 13 amino acids. The germline CDR1 and CDR2 sequences are SGHAT and FQNNGV. This CDR3 reads CASSFLLAETQYF. DNA for the CDR3: TGTGCCAGCAGCTTCCTCCTAGCGGAGACCCAGTACTTC. Full variable domain (remainder filled in from reference TRBV11-2 and TRBJ2-5): EAGVAQSPRYKIIEKRQSVAFWCNPISGHATLYWYQQILGQGPKLLIQFQNNGVVDDSQLPKDRFSAERLKGVDSTLKIQPAKLEDSAVYLCASSFLLAETQYFGPGTRLLVL.

V gene TRBV30 combines with J gene TRBJ2-3; the match to TRBD2 covers 15 bases. The V gene's germline CDR1 is GTSNPN and CDR2 SVGIG (reference sequence). The CDR3 is 17 residues long. Trimming cost V 3 bases and J 5 bases; bases outside gene matches: 9. In DNA form, the CDR3 reads TGTGCCTGGAGGCCCACCGGGACTAGCGGGGGGCAAGATACGCAGTATTTT. Its translation is CAWRPTGTSGGQDTQYF.

V gene TRBV4-3 combines with J gene TRBJ1-2; TRBD1 might be the D (6 bases). The CDR3 has 13 amino acids. Germline CDR1 and CDR2: LGHNA and YSLEER. V gave up 1 base and J gave up 8 bases, with 11 bases separating them. CDR3 coding DNA: TGCGCCAGCAGCCAAGTAGGGACAAAGGGCTACACCTTC. Its protein is CASSQVGTKGYTF.

This clone was picked up one time. The V gene is TRBV19, the J gene TRBJ2-1; 10 nucleotides line up with TRBD2. The germline V gene encodes CDR1 LNHDA and CDR2 SQIVND (reference sequence). This CDR3 is built from 19 residues. V was pared by 7 bases and J by 4 bases, with 19 bases of the junction left unmatched. This CDR3 reads CASNVRASGGAQAYNEQFF. DNA of the CDR3: TGTGCCAGTAACGTAAGAGCTAGCGGGGGTGCCCAAGCTTACAATGAGCAGTTCTTC.

The chain uses TRBV28 and TRBJ2-3; 9 bases fit TRBD2. The CDR3 sequence is 18 residues long. V dropped 6 bases and J dropped 1; count of bases not matched to a gene: 14. The germline gives CDR1 MDHEN, CDR2 SYDVKM. As DNA, the CDR3 is TGTGCCAGCAGCTTCTCCGGCGGGGGGGAAAAGGGCACAGATACGCAGTATTTT. Its translation is CASSFSGGGEKGTDTQYF. The complete variable domain, with remaining parts taken from reference TRBV28 and TRBJ2-3, reads DVKVTQSSRYLVKRTGEKVFLECVQDMDHENMFWYRQDPGLGLRLIYFSYDVKMKEKGDIPEGYSVSREKKERFSLILESASTNQTSMYLCASSFSGGGEKGTDTQYFGPGTRLTVL.

DNA of the CDR3: TGCGCCAGCAGCCGGCAAGCCAAGGACAGGGACACTGAAGCTTTCTTT. Protein: CASSRQAKDRDTEAFF. V and J are TRBV4-3 and TRBJ1-1; TRBD1 matches 8 bases. CDR1 and CDR2 from the germline V gene are LGHNA and YSLEER. With 4 bases clipped from V and 3 bases from J, the junction kept 10 bases outside the gene matches. The CDR3 contains 16 residues.

V is TRBV7-2 and J is TRBJ1-1; tentative D call: TRBD1 (6 bases). This CDR3 is 14 amino acids long. V dropped 4 bases and J dropped 5 bases, with 14 bases sitting between them. Per germline, CDR1 SGHTA and CDR2 FQGNSA. CDR3 coding DNA: TGTGCCAGCAGCTACGTGGCAGGGGATACTGAAGCTTTCTTT. This translates into CASSYVAGDTEAFF.

The count of this clone is one. The chain employs TRBV28 and TRBJ2-7, with D possibly being TRBD1 (5 bases). From germline, CDR1 is MDHEN and CDR2 SYDVKM. With 5 bases removed from V and 4 bases from J, the gap between germline ends came to 21 bases. The CDR3 has 16 residues. The CDR3 region has the DNA TGTGCCAGCAGTATAAGACAGTCCTCATCCTCTTACGAGCAGTACTTC. Protein product: CASSIRQSSSSYEQYF.